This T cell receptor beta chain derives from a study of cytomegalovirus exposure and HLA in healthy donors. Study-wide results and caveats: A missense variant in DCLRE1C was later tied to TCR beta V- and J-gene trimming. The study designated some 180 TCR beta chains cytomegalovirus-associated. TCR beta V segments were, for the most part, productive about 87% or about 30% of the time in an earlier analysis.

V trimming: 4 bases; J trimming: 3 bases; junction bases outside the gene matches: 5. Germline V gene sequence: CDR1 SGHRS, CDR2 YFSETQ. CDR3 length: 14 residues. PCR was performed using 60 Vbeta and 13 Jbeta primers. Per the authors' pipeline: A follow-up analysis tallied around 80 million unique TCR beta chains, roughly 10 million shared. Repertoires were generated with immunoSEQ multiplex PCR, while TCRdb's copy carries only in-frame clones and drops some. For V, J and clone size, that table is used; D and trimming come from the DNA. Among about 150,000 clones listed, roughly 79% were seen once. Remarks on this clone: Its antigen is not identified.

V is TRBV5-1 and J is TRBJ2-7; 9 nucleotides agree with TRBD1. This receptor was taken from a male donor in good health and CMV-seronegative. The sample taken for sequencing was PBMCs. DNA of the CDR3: TGCGCCAGCAGCCGATCGGGACAGGGCTACGAGCAGTACTTC. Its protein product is CASSRSGQGYEQYF.